The source of this T cell receptor (beta chain) is a study of T cells after yellow fever vaccination. Overall study: Preparation of the low-cell-number fractions used SMART-Seq v4 Ultra Low Input.

In this sample, this clonotype turned up many times. The antigen remains unidentified. The ends were cut back, 9 bases at V and 2 bases at J, with 11 bases in the middle. There are 12 residues in the CDR3. Looked up from germline, CDR1 is MNHEY and CDR2 is SVGEGT. 5'RACE template switching added a universal primer site and UMIs to TCR cDNA. MiXCR, applied by TCRdb to the 5' RACE reads, yields one record per CDR3 protein. This sample has about 340,000 distinct CDR3 sequences, with approximately 4% found just once. Overall study results and limits: Peaking on day 5 versus 15, the secondary response was faster but weaker. Once the booster was given, most primary-vaccination clones reappeared, at approximately 97% for CD4 and roughly 90% for CD8.

The source of this sequence is a man younger than 35 who received the YFV17D yellow fever vaccine. The source was PBMCs, collected 5 days after the yellow fever booster vaccination. The chain recombines TRBV6-2 or TRBV6-3 with TRBJ2-7, with D uncertain. The CDR3: CASSWETYEQYF. The CDR3, as DNA: TGTGCCAGTTCTTGGGAAACCTACGAGCAGTACTTC.